The T cell receptor (beta chain) described here comes from a study of ipilimumab plus nivolumab after autologous stem cell transplantation. About the study: Myeloma cases were transplant-naive high-risk or relapsed within 3 years post first autologous transplant.

Generated by immunoSEQ multiplex PCR, the TCRdb table keeps only in-frame clones and is missing some. This sample carries 43,000 or so clones, 88% of them seen once, and the ten largest clones take approximately 0.8%. With V trimmed by 4 bases and J by 3 bases, 4 bases remained unmatched. CDR1 SNHLY and CDR2 FYNNEI come from the germline V gene. The CDR3 sequence is 16 residues long. Patients got ipilimumab 1 mg/kg beginning 14 to 28 days post-transplant. Through week 26, nivolumab 3 mg/kg IV was given weeks 1, 4, 7, 10, then biweekly. This clone has a single count. Its antigen is unidentified. Study findings and constraints: Per the authors, repertoire, Treg and microbiota data justify further study.

This sequence originates from a male donor with multiple myeloma. This chain uses TRBV2 with TRBJ2-2; 11 bases are a match to TRBD2. Sequenced material: PBMCs, taken in a trial of ipilimumab plus nivolumab as post-transplant consolidation. Here the CDR3 reads CASSGLAGGYTGELFF. CDR3 nucleotide sequence: TGTGCCAGCAGTGGGCTAGCGGGAGGATACACCGGGGAGCTGTTTTTT.